The text below deals with one T cell receptor (beta chain). A second PCR, run for about 7 to 11 cycles, used a sample-barcoded 5' primer plus a J-beta primer mix. TCRdb reprocessed the 5' RACE reads via MiXCR and lists one record per CDR3 protein. In the table there are approximately 580,000 distinct CDR3 sequences, about 24% of which are singletons. This entry belongs to a study of blood T cells in healthy people across ages. CDR1 and CDR2 (germline): SEHNR, FQNEAQ (reference sequence). V lost 3 bases and J lost 7; bases outside the gene matches: 8. The CDR3 runs 15 residues. Per individual sample, total RNA of at least 6 micrograms was extracted. These data were likewise used in another study, on T cells of mothers and their children. As reported in that work: For related and unrelated pairs alike, thymic selection shapes TCR recombination output similarly.

The chain uses TRBV7-9 and TRBJ2-1; TRBD2 aligns across 8 bases. Sequencing was performed on blood. This clonotype was obtained from a boy younger than 18 in good health. The CDR3 protein is CASSFPGGAGNEQFF. The CDR3, as DNA: TGTGCCAGCAGCTTCCCCGGGGGGGCGGGGAATGAGCAGTTCTTC.